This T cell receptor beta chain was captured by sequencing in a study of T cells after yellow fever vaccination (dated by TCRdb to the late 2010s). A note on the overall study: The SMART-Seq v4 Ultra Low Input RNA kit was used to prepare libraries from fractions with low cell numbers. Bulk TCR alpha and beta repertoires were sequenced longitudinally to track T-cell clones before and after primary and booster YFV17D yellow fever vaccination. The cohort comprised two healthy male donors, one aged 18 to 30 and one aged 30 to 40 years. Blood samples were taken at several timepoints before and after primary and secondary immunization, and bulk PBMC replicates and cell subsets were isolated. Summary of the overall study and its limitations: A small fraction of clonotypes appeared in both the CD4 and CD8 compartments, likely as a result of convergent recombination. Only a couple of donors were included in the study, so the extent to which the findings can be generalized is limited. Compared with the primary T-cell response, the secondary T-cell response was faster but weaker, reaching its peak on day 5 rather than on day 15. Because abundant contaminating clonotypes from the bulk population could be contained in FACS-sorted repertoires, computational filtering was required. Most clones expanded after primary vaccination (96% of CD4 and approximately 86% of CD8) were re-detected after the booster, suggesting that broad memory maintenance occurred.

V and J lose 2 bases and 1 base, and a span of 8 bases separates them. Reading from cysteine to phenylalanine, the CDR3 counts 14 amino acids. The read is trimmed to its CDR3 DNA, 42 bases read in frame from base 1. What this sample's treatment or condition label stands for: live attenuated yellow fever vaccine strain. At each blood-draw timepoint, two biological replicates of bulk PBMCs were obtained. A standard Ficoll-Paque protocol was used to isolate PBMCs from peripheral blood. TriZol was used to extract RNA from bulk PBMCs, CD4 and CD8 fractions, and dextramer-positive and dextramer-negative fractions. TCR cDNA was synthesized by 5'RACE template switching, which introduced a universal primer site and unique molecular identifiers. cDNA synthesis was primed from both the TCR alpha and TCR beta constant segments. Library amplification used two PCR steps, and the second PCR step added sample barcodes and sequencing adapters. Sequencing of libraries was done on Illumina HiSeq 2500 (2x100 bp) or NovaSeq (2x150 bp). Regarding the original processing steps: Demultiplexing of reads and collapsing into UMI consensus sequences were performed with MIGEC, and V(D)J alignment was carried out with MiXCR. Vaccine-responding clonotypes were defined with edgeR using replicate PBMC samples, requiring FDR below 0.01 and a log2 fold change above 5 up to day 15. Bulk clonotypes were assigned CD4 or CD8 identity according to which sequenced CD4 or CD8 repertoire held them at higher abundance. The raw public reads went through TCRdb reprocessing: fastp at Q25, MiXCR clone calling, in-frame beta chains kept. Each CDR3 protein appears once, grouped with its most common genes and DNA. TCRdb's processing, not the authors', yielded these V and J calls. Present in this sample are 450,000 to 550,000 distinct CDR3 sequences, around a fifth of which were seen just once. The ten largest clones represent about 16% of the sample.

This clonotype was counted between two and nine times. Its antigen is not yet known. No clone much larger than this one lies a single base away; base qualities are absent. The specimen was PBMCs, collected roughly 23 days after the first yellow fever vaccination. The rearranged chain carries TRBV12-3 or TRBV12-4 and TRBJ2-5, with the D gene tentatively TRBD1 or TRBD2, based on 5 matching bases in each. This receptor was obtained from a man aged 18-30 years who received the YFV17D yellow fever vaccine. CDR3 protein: CASSLTRGQETQYF. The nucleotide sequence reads TGTGCCAGCAGTTTAACTAGGGGCCAAGAGACCCAGTACTTC.